This TCR beta chain was found in a study of cytomegalovirus exposure and HLA in healthy donors. Broader study findings: Some V segments, TRBV6-2 and TRBV6-3 among them, were indistinguishable and were therefore excluded.

PCR employed 60 Vbeta and 13 Jbeta primers. Assay: immunoSEQ multiplex PCR; the TCRdb copy retains only in-frame clones and omits some. The sample lists about 140,000 clones, roughly 76% seen once, with roughly 1.6% in the top ten. The CDR3 has 15 amino acids. In germline, CDR1 is SNHLY, CDR2 FYNNEI. V gave up 1 base and J gave up 6 bases, with 12 bases separating them. In the case of this clone: Its antigen remains unknown.

The clonotype was recovered from a female donor in good health and CMV-seronegative. The chain uses TRBV2 and TRBJ2-2; unclear D gene. Sequenced material: PBMCs. The CDR3 DNA reads TGTGCCAGCAGTGAAGTAAGAGTTTACGCCGGGGAGCTGTTTTTT. The encoded protein is CASSEVRVYAGELFF.